Listed below are T cell receptor beta chains from one sample, sequenced in a study of T cells in Graves' hyperthyroidism and ophthalmopathy. MiXCR, run by TCRdb on the multiplex PCR reads, gives a single entry per CDR3 protein. The sample consists of over 150,000 distinct CDR3 sequences, less than 20% of them appearing once. Sequencing was done on a sample of blood. The receptors were gathered from a woman in her 50s with Graves' hyperthyroidism. CDR3s include the opening cysteine and the closing phenylalanine or tryptophan. D genes are given only for firm matches. The size of a clone is reported for some rows only, either as once, few or many, or as a class for expanded clones.

>.|TRBV7-2|TRBJ2-1|TRBD2
CASSPTLAGGRGEQFF
TGTGCCAGCAGTCCGACCCTAGCGGGAGGAAGGGGTGAGCAGTTCTTC
>few|TRBV6-1|TRBJ2-2|TRBD2
CASRGSSLAGDRNTGELFF
TGTGCCAGCAGGGGCTCCTCGCTAGCGGGAGACAGAAACACCGGGGAGCTGTTTTTT
>.|TRBV2|TRBJ1-6|TRBD1
CASSELTGLNSPLHF
TGTGCCAGCAGTGAACTGACAGGGTTAAATTCACCCCTCCACTTT
>few|TRBV30|TRBJ2-2|TRBD2
CAWSRLAGGLTGELFF
TGTGCCTGGAGTAGACTAGCGGGAGGCCTAACCGGGGAGCTGTTTTTT
>few|TRBV30|TRBJ2-2|.
CAWRQNTGELFF
TGTGCCTGGAGACAGAACACCGGGGAGCTGTTTTTT
>few|TRBV13|TRBJ1-2|.
CASSFQDGYGYTF
TGTGCCAGCAGCTTCCAGGACGGCTATGGCTACACCTTC
>many|TRBV28|TRBJ2-7|TRBD2
CASRRGGGSSYEQYF
TGTGCCAGCAGACGTGGGGGAGGGAGCTCCTACGAGCAGTACTTC
>.|TRBV12-3/TRBV12-4|TRBJ1-1|TRBD1
CASRPWTGPNTEAFF
TGTGCCAGCAGACCATGGACAGGCCCGAACACTGAAGCTTTCTTT
>.|TRBV7-9|TRBJ2-5|.
CASSLADGFQETQYF
TGTGCCAGCAGCTTGGCGGACGGGTTCCAAGAGACCCAGTACTTC
>.|TRBV10-2|TRBJ1-2|.
CASSFSTQGDYGYTF
TGCGCCAGCAGTTTCTCGACACAGGGCGACTATGGCTACACCTTC
>few|TRBV6-1|TRBJ2-1|TRBD2
CASSPRGLEVHREQFF
TGTGCCAGCAGTCCGAGGGGACTAGAGGTCCACAGAGAGCAGTTCTTC
>many|TRBV9|TRBJ2-7|TRBD2
CASSQGLADPYEQYF
TGTGCCAGCAGTCAAGGACTAGCGGATCCCTACGAGCAGTACTTC
>.|TRBV27|TRBJ1-2|TRBD1
CASNPGQGFYGYTF
TGTGCCAGCAACCCCGGACAGGGGTTCTATGGCTACACCTTC
>few|TRBV19|TRBJ1-1|TRBD1
CASSMGQGARGTEAFF
TGTGCCAGTAGTATGGGACAGGGGGCGCGGGGGACTGAAGCTTTCTTT
>few|TRBV12-3/TRBV12-4|TRBJ2-1|TRBD2
CASSSPPGLAGGRNEQFF
TGTGCCAGCAGTTCCCCCCCGGGACTAGCGGGAGGGAGGAATGAGCAGTTCTTC
>few|TRBV20-1|TRBJ1-1|.
CSAPGPGDTEAFF
TGCAGTGCTCCCGGCCCAGGGGACACTGAAGCTTTCTTT
>many|TRBV3-1|TRBJ2-1|.
CASSQAGVNEQFF
TGTGCCAGCAGCCAAGCCGGGGTCAATGAGCAGTTCTTC
>many|TRBV6-1|TRBJ1-1|.
CASSEAKGQTNTEAFF
TGTGCCAGCAGTGAAGCGAAGGGACAAACGAACACTGAAGCTTTCTTT
>.|TRBV20-1|TRBJ1-4|TRBD1
CSAPTGATNEKLFF
TGCAGTGCTCCCACAGGGGCAACTAATGAAAAACTGTTTTTT
>few|TRBV28|TRBJ1-5|.
CASSLSPYQPQHF
TGTGCCAGCAGTTTATCCCCTTATCAGCCCCAGCATTTT
>.|TRBV12-5|TRBJ2-1|.
CASGPMRGVIDEQFF
TGTGCTAGTGGTCCGATGCGGGGAGTAATTGATGAGCAGTTCTTC
>many|TRBV5-1|TRBJ1-1|.
CASSGRGKWNTEAFF
TGCGCCAGCAGTGGCAGGGGAAAGTGGAACACTGAAGCTTTCTTT
>many|TRBV20-1|TRBJ1-1|.
CSAPPVGTEAFF
TGCAGTGCCCCGCCCGTCGGCACTGAAGCTTTCTTT
>few|TRBV10-3|TRBJ1-4|.
CAISEKTATNEKLFF
TGTGCCATCAGTGAGAAGACAGCAACTAATGAAAAACTGTTTTTT
>few|TRBV20-1|TRBJ2-2|TRBD2
CSARLIRVILAGDEKDTGELFF
TGCAGTGCTAGACTAATCCGTGTTATCCTAGCGGGAGACGAGAAGGACACCGGGGAGCTGTTTTTT
>.|TRBV12-3/TRBV12-4|TRBJ1-1|.
CAGSFNPSMNTEAFF
TGTGCCGGCAGTTTTAATCCGTCCATGAACACTGAAGCTTTCTTT
>.|TRBV10-2|TRBJ1-1|TRBD1
CASSQGALEAFF
TGCGCCAGCAGCCAGGGGGCCCTTGAAGCTTTCTTT
>many|TRBV7-6|TRBJ2-3|.
CASSLGAASGTDTQYF
TGTGCCAGCAGCTTAGGGGCAGCCTCTGGCACAGATACGCAGTATTTT
>many|TRBV20-1|TRBJ1-5|.
CSARGLGRGEASNQPQHF
TGCAGTGCTAGGGGACTCGGAAGGGGGGAGGCAAGCAATCAGCCCCAGCATTTT
>.|TRBV5-8|TRBJ1-2|.
CASSLSGVNYGYTF
TGTGCCAGCAGCTTGTCAGGAGTCAACTATGGCTACACCTTC
>many|TRBV4-1|TRBJ1-1|TRBD1
CASSHRGGQGNTEAFF
TGCGCCAGCAGCCATCGCGGGGGACAGGGGAACACTGAAGCTTTCTTT